Included here is one T cell receptor beta chain sequence, with context. At the deep level, the assay was run. Data came from immunoSEQ multiplex PCR; TCRdb stores just in-frame clones and leaves some out. The sample contains about 530,000 clones, 60% to 80% of which appear only once. The study drew its donors from healthy HIV-negative adults without recent acute infections or vaccinations. The germline V gene has CDR1 SGHVS and CDR2 FQNEAQ. J gave up 8 bases and V 4 bases, and 5 bases lay outside the gene matches. The CDR3 spans 13 residues. The entry originates in a study of shared clonotypes between healthy human individuals.

This clonotype originated in a woman aged 40 to 50 in good health. Some clones in this sample may be carry-over from other donors' samples. This chain uses TRBV7-8 with TRBJ2-1, with 7 bases identical to TRBD2. The sequenced material came from PBMCs. The CDR3 nucleotides read TGTGCCAGCAGCTGGATTGGGGGGGATGAGCAGTTCTTC. It specifies CASSWIGGDEQFF.